These 9 T cell receptor beta chains came from one sample sequenced in a study of brain T cells in children with intractable seizures. Sequencing used immunoSEQ multiplex PCR; TCRdb keeps in-frame clones, though not all of them. The table records fewer than 150,000 clones, roughly 94% of them present only once. Here the sequenced sample was peripheral blood, taken at surgery. Every receptor here comes from a boy under three years old with hemimegalencephaly and intractable seizures.

CDR3 sequence: CSVKEVGLGEAFF. In DNA, the CDR3 is TGCAGCGTTAAGGAAGTGGGCCTTGGGGAAGCTTTCTTT. V usage is TRBV29-1 and J usage is TRBJ1-1; D remains unclear. Deletions cut 5 bases from V and 8 bases from J, with 18 bases between. Per the germline V gene, CDR1 is SQVTM and CDR2 is ANQGSEA. CDR3 length: 13 amino acids.

The chain links TRBV18 to TRBJ1-4; tentative D call: TRBD1 (5 bases). The CDR3 is 15 residues long. Trimming left V 2 bases short and J 6 bases short, with 13 bases between. CDR1 is KGHSH, CDR2 LQKENI, per germline. The CDR3 coding sequence is TGTGCCAGCTCACCAGAGATCGGGGCTTATGAAAAACTGTTTTTT. It encodes CASSPEIGAYEKLFF. Combining the CDR3 with reference TRBV18 and TRBJ1-4 gives the whole variable domain NAGVMQNPRHLVRRRGQEARLRCSPMKGHSHVYWYRQLPEEGLKFMVYLQKENIIDESGMPKERFSAEFPKEGPSILRIQQVVRGDSAAYFCASSPEIGAYEKLFFGSGTQLSVL.

The chain links TRBV28 to TRBJ2-1, with unresolved D. CDR1 and CDR2 (germline): MDHEN, SYDVKM. V was shortened by 2 bases and J by 7 bases, with 15 bases between the two germline ends. This CDR3 region has 15 residues. Here the CDR3 DNA reads TGTGCCAGCAGTTTAGGAACACCTAGTTTAAATGAGCAGTTCTTC. The encoded protein is CASSLGTPSLNEQFF. The full variable domain, completed using reference TRBV28 and TRBJ2-1, is DVKVTQSSRYLVKRTGEKVFLECVQDMDHENMFWYRQDPGLGLRLIYFSYDVKMKEKGDIPEGYSVSREKKERFSLILESASTNQTSMYLCASSLGTPSLNEQFFGPGTRLTVL.

V usage is TRBV28 and J usage is TRBJ2-7; no definite D call. The V and J ends lost 5 bases and 0 bases respectively, with 5 bases between them. CDR3 length: 12 amino acids. Per germline, CDR1 MDHEN and CDR2 SYDVKM. This CDR3 is CASSPRSYEQYF. The CDR3 bases are TGTGCCAGCAGTCCCCGCTCCTACGAGCAGTACTTC.

The chain combines TRBV5-1 with TRBJ2-1; possible D gene TRBD2, 7 bases. The CDR3 is 17 residues long. The V end lost 4 bases, the J end lost 0 bases, and 17 bases lay between the germline ends. CDR1 is SGHRS, CDR2 YFSETQ, per germline. CDR3: CASSRGGTLSSYNEQFF. CDR3 sequence (DNA): TGCGCCAGCAGCAGGGGGGGCACCTTAAGCTCCTACAATGAGCAGTTCTTC.

The V call is TRBV11-3, the J call TRBJ2-5; the D is unclear. Trimming took 6 bases from V and 2 from J, leaving 7 bases between them. Per germline, CDR1 SGHNT and CDR2 YENEEA. The CDR3 totals 12 residues. The DNA for the CDR3 is TGTGCCAGCAGTCTGAATCAAGAGACCCAGTACTTC. As protein: CASSLNQETQYF.

This rearrangement joins TRBV30 to TRBJ1-1; unclear D gene. The germline V gene encodes CDR1 GTSNPN and CDR2 SVGIG (reference sequence). The CDR3 is made up of 13 amino acids. V lost 1 base and J lost 1, with 7 bases in between. The CDR3: CAWSGFGNTEAFF. CDR3 DNA sequence: TGTGCCTGGAGTGGATTCGGGAACACTGAAGCTTTCTTT.

CDR3 residues: CASSQRPIRVWEQYF. CDR3 nucleotide sequence: TGTGCCAGCAGTCAACGACCGATCAGGGTGTGGGAGCAGTACTTC. This chain uses TRBV2 with TRBJ2-7; possibly TRBD1 for D (5 bases). Trimming took 5 bases from V and 7 from J, leaving 21 bases between them. Germline assignment: CDR1 SNHLY and CDR2 FYNNEI. The CDR3 has 15 residues.

CDR3 in amino acids: CASTPALGKAFF. CDR3 DNA sequence: TGTGCCAGCACCCCTGCCCTTGGAAAAGCTTTCTTT. The chain employs TRBV12-3 or TRBV12-4 and TRBJ1-1; D is unclear. Trimming left V 7 bases short and J 9 bases short, with 15 bases between. There are 12 residues in the CDR3.